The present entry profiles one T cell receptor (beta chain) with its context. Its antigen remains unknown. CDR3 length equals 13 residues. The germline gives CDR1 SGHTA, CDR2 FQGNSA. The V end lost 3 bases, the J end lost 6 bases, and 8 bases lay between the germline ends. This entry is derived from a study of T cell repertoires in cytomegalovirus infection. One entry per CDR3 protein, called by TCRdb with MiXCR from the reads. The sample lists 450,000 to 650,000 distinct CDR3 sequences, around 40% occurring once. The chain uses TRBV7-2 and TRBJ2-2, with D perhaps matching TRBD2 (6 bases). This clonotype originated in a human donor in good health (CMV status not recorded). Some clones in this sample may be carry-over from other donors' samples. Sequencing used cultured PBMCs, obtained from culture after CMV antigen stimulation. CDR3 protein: CASSFGTPGELFF. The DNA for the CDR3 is TGTGCCAGCAGCTTTGGGACTCCCGGGGAGCTGTTTTTT.